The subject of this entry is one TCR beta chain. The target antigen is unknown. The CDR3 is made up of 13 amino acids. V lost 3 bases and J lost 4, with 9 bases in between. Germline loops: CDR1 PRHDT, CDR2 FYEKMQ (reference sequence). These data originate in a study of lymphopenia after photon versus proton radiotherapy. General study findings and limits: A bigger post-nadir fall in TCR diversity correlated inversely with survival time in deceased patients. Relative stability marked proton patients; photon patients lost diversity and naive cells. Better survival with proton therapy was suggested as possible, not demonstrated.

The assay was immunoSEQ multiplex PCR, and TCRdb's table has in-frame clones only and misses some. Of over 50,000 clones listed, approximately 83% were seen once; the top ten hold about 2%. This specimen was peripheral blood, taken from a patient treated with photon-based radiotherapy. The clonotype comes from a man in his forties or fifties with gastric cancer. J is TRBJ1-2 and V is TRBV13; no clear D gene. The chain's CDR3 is CASSFPVLYGYTF. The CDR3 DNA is TGTGCCAGCAGCTTCCCGGTGCTCTATGGCTACACCTTC.